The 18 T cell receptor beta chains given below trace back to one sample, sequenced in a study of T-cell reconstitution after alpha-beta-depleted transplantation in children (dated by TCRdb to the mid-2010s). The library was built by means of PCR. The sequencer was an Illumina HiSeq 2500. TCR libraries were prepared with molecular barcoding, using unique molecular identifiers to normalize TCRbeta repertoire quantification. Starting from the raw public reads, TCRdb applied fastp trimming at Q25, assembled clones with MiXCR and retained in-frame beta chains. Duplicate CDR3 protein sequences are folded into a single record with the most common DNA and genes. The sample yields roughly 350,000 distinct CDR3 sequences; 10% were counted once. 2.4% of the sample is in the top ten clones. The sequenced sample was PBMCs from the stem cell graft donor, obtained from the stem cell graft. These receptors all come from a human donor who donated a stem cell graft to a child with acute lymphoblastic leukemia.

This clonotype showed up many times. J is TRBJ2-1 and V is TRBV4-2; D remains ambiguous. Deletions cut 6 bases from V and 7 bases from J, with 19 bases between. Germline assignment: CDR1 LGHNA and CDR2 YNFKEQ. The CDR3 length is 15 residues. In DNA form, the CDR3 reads TGTGCCAGCAGTCCCTGGTCTGGTGGTACAAATGAGCAGTTCTTC. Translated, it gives CASSPWSGGTNEQFF.

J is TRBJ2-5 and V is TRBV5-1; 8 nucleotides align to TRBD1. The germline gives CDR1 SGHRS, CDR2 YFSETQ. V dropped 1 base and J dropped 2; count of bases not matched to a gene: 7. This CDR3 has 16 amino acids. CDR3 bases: TGCGCCAGCAGCTTGAACAAAGGGACAGGACAAGAGACCCAGTACTTC. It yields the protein CASSLNKGTGQETQYF.

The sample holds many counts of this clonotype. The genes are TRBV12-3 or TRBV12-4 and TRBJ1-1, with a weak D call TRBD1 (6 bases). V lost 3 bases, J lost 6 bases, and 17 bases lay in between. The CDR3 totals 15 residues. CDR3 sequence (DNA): TGTGCCAGCAGTTTTGAGGGGGGTTCTCACTCTGAAGCTTTCTTT. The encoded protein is CASSFEGGSHSEAFF.

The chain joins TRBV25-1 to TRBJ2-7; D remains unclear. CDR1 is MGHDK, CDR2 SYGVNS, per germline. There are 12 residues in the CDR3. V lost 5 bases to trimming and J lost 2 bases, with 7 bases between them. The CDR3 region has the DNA TGTGCCAGCAGTAACCCAACCTACGAGCAGTACTTC. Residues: CASSNPTYEQYF.

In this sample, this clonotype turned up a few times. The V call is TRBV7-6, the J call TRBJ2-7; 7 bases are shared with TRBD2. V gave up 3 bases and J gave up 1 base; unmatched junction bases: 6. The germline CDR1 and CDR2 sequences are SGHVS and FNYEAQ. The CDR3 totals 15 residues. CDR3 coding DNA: TGTGCCAGCAGCTTGGCGGGAGAGACTTCCTACGAGCAGTACTTC. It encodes CASSLAGETSYEQYF.

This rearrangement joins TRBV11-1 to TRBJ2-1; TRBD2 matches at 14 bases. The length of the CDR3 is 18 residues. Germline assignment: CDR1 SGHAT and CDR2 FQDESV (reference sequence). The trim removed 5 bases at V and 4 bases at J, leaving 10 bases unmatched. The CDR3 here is CASSARLAGGPSYNEQFF. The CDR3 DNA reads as TGTGCCAGCAGCGCCCGACTAGCGGGAGGGCCCTCATACAATGAGCAGTTCTTC.

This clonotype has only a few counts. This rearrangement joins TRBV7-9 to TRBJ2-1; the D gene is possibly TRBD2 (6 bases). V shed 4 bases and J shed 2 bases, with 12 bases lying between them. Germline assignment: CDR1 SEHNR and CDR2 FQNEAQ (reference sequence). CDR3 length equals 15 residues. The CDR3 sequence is CASSSPTSPYNEQFF. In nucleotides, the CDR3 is TGTGCCAGCAGCTCTCCGACTAGTCCCTACAATGAGCAGTTCTTC.

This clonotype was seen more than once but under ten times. The CDR3 DNA reads as TGCGCCAGCAGCCAAGACGGACCTCCCAATAATGAAAAACTGTTTTTT. It specifies CASSQDGPPNNEKLFF. The V call is TRBV4-3, the J call TRBJ1-4; D ambiguous. Trimming removed 0 bases from V and 4 bases from J, with 12 bases in between. This CDR3 has 16 residues. Germline loops: CDR1 LGHNA, CDR2 YSLEER.

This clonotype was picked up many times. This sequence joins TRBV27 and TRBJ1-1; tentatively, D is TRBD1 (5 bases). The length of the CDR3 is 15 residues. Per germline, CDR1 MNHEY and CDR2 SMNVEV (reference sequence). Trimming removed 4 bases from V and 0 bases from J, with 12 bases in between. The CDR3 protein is CASSWDGALNTEAFF. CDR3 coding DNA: TGTGCCAGCAGTTGGGACGGTGCCCTGAACACTGAAGCTTTCTTT.

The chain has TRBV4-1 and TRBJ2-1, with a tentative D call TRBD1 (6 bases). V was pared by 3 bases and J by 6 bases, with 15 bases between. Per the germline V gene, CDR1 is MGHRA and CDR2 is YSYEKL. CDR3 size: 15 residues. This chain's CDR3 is CASSQVPGTLNEQFF. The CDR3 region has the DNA TGCGCCAGCAGCCAGGTACCCGGGACACTCAATGAGCAGTTCTTC.

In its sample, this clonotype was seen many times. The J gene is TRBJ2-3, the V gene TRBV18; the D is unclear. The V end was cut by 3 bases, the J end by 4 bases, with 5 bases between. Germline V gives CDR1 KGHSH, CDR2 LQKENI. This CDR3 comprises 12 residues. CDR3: CASSPAPDTQYF. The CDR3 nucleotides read TGTGCCAGCTCACCCGCCCCAGATACGCAGTATTTT.

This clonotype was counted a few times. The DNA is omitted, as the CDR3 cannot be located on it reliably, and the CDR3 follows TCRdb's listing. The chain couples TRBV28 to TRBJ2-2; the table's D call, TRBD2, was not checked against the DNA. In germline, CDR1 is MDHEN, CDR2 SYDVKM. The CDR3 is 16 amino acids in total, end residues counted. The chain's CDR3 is CASSLGTSPTPGSCFF.

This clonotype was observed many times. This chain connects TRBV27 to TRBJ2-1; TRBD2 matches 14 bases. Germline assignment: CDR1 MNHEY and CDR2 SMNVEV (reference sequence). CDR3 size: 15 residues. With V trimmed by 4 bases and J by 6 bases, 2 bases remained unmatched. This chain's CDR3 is CASSSGTSGSNEQFF. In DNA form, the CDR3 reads TGTGCCAGCAGTTCAGGGACTAGCGGGAGCAATGAGCAGTTCTTC.

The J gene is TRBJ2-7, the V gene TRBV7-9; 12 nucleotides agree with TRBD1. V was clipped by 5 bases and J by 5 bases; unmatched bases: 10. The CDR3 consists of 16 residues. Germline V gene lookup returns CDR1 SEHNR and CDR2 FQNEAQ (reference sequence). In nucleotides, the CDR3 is TGTGCCAGCAGCAAGAACCCGGGACAGGGGGCTCACGAGCAGTACTTC. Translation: CASSKNPGQGAHEQYF.

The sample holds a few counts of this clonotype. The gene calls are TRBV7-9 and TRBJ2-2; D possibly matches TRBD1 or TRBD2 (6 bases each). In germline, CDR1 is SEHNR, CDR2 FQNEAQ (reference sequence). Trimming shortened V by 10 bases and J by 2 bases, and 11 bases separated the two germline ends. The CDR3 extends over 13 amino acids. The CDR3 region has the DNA TGTGCCACGGAGGGGGTTAACACCGGGGAGCTGTTTTTT. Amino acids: CATEGVNTGELFF.

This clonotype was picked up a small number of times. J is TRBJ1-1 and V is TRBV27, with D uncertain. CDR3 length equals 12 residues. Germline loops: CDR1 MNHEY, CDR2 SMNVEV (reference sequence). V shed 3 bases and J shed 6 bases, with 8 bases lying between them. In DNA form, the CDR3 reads TGTGCCAGCAGTTTTGCCGGCTCTGAAGCTTTCTTT. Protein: CASSFAGSEAFF.

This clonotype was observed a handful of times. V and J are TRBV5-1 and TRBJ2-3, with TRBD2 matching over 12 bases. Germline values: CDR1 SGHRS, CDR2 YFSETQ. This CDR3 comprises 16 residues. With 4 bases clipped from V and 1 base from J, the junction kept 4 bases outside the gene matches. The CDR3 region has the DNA TGCGCCAGCAGCAACAGACTAGCGGGAGGCACAGATACGCAGTATTTT. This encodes CASSNRLAGGTDTQYF.

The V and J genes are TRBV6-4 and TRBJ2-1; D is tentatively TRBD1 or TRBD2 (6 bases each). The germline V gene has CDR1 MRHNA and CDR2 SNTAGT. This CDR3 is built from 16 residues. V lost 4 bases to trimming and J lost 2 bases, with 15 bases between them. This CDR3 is CASSGGGSGPYNEQFF. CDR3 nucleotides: TGTGCCAGCAGTGGAGGGGGTAGCGGCCCCTACAATGAGCAGTTCTTC.